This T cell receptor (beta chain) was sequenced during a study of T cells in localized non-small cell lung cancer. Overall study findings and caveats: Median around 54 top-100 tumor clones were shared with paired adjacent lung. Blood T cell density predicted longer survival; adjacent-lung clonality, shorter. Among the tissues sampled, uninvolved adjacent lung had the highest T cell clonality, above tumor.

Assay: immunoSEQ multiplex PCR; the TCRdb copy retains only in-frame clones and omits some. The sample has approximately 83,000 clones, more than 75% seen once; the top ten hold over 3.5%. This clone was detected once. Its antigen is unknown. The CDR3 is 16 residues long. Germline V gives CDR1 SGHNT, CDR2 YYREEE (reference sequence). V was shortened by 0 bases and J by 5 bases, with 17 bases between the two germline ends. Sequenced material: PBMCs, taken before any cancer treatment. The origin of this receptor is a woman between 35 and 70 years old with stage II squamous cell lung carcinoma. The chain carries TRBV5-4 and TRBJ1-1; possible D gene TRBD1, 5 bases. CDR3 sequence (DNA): TGTGCCAGCAGCTTGGTGGGGTCGAGGGGCCTAACTGAAGCTTTCTTT. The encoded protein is CASSLVGSRGLTEAFF.